A single T cell receptor beta chain is shown here with its context. What it binds is unknown. These data are taken from a study of cytomegalovirus exposure and HLA in healthy donors. Overall study results and limits: Because they were indistinguishable, some V segments, including TRBV6-2 and TRBV6-3, were excluded. Researchers catalogued approximately 170 TCR beta chains as cytomegalovirus-associated. Reportedly, diagnosis of cytomegalovirus status by the classifier showed high specificity and sensitivity. For TCR beta chains, V- and J-gene trimming was later linked to a missense DCLRE1C variant.

The junction had 21 bases not matched to a gene; V was cut back by 3 bases and J by 6 bases. Looked up from germline, CDR1 is SGHRS and CDR2 is YFSETQ. The CDR3 is 18 residues long. Use of 60 Vbeta and 13 Jbeta primers characterized the PCR. Measured with immunoSEQ multiplex PCR; TCRdb has only the in-frame clones, and not every one. The data show 90,000 to 120,000 clones, with over 70% seen just once and 2% to 2.5% held by the top ten. The V gene is TRBV5-1, the J gene TRBJ2-7; 7 bases match TRBD2. The TCR originated in a man between 25 and 39 years old in good health and CMV-seronegative. The sample taken for sequencing was PBMCs. The CDR3 region is CASSSFSRGGGPTAEQYF. The CDR3 DNA is TGCGCCAGCAGCTCCTTTTCTCGTGGGGGAGGGCCGACGGCCGAGCAGTACTTC.